The clone carrying this T cell receptor (beta chain) was picked up a small number of times. V shed 6 bases, J shed 5 bases, and the junction held 5 bases outside the gene matches. The CDR3 length is 13 residues. CDR1 MNHNS and CDR2 SASEGT come from the germline V gene. One entry per CDR3 protein results from TCRdb running MiXCR on the RT-PCR reads. This repertoire shows 550,000 to 600,000 distinct CDR3 sequences, about 10% found once; its top ten account for roughly a tenth. The data were taken from a study of response to subunit inactivated influenza vaccine. The genes are TRBV6-1 and TRBJ1-2; 8 bases agree with TRBD1. Sample: PBMCs from blood, taken on the day of vaccination. This TCR came from a man aged 50-60 years who received an inactivated influenza vaccine. Here the CDR3 DNA reads TGTGCCAGCAGCTGGACAGGGTCTTATGGCTACACCTTC. Amino acid sequence: CASSWTGSYGYTF.